Detailed here is one T cell receptor (beta chain). This record belongs to a study of blood T cell repertoires in COVID-19. About the study: COVID-19 samples collected from the United States, Italy and Spain covered acute and convalescent phases. In each case, the material was cDNA or gDNA derived from T cells, B-cell-depleted T cells, or PBMCs.

Original handling: By means of reference gene primer amplification, nucleated cell counts were estimated. The protocol was immunoSEQ multiplex PCR, while the TCRdb copy is restricted to in-frame clones and leaves out a portion. The D gene and trimming were derived from the DNA, and the V and J assignments and clone size from that table. The data show tens of thousands of clones, about 80% seen once. The CDR3 loop spans 16 amino acids. V gave up 4 bases and J gave up 3 bases; unmatched junction bases: 8. CDR1 and CDR2 from the germline V gene are SGHRS and YFSETQ. Sequencing was performed on peripheral blood. The sequence was collected from a woman of 80 years or more with acute or convalescent COVID-19. This chain links TRBV5-1 with TRBJ2-7; 12 bases fit TRBD1. DNA for the CDR3: TGCGCCAGCAGCAGACAGGGACAGGGGGCTTACTACGAGCAGTACTTC. Translating it yields CASSRQGQGAYYEQYF.